This TCR beta chain originates from a study of PD-L1 blockade in urothelial cancer. As for the study in general: Analysis of the blood was performed 3 weeks (second dose) and 6 weeks after treatment start.

The trim removed 4 bases at V and 3 bases at J, leaving 8 bases unmatched. Germline values: CDR1 GTSNPN, CDR2 SVGIG (reference sequence). The CDR3 has 17 amino acids. The time point denotes: pretreatment peripheral blood. Every PCR was spiked with synthetic TCR analog templates. The protocol was immunoSEQ multiplex PCR, while the TCRdb copy is restricted to in-frame clones and leaves out a portion. The sample contains about 95,000 clones, around 87% of which appear only once. The chain links TRBV30 to TRBJ1-6; 11 nucleotides line up with TRBD1. The sequence was collected from a man in his 60s with urothelial cancer. The sequenced sample was PBMCs, obtained around atezolizumab (anti-PD-L1) treatment. The CDR3, as DNA: TGTGCCTGGACCAGCGGGACAGGGGGTTTCTATAATTCACCCCTCCACTTT. Translating gives CAWTSGTGGFYNSPLHF.